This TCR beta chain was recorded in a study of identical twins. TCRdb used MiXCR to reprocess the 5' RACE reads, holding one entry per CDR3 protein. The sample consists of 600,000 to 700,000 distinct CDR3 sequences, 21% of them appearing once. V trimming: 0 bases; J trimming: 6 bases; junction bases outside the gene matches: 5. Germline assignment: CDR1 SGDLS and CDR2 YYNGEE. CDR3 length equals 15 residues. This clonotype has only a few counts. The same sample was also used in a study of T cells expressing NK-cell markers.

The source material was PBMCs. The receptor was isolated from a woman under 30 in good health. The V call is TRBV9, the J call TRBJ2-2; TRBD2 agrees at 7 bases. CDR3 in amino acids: CASSVVGGVAGELFF. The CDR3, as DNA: TGTGCCAGCAGCGTAGTGGGAGGGGTAGCCGGGGAGCTGTTTTTT.